The 5 T cell receptor beta chains presented below share a single source sample, sequenced in a study of T cells in Graves' hyperthyroidism and ophthalmopathy. Researchers amplified the TCR beta CDR3 regions from RNA transcripts. A set of HTBI primers served as the primers for a first-round RT-PCR of the TCR CDR3. TCRdb reanalysed the multiplex PCR reads using MiXCR and keeps one entry per CDR3 protein. The top ten clones hold about 5% of a sample with around 420,000 distinct CDR3 sequences, 12% to 15% of them seen once. The sequenced sample consisted of blood. The source is a woman between 18 and 29 years old with Graves' hyperthyroidism.

This clonotype was seen many times. The V call is TRBV5-1, the J call TRBJ2-3; 10 bases agree with TRBD1. This CDR3 is 15 amino acids long. Looked up from germline, CDR1 is SGHRS and CDR2 is YFSETQ. The V gene end was trimmed by 4 bases and the J gene end by 0 bases; junction bases not matched to a gene: 2. The CDR3 loop is CASSRDRGSTDTQYF. The CDR3 bases are TGCGCCAGCAGCCGGGACAGGGGTAGCACAGATACGCAGTATTTT.

There are a few counts of this clonotype. The rearrangement uses TRBV7-3 and TRBJ2-2; D remains unclear. Germline CDR1 SGHTA, CDR2 FQGTGA. The V gene lost 2 bases and the J gene lost 7 bases, with 11 bases spanning the gap. This CDR3 has 14 amino acids. The CDR3 coding sequence is TGTGCCAGCAGCTTAGAGCCCCTGGGCGGGGAGCTGTTTTTT. Protein product: CASSLEPLGGELFF.

The sample holds many counts of this clonotype. The chain uses TRBV6-6 and TRBJ2-7, with D possibly matching TRBD2 (6 bases). Germline V lookup: CDR1 MNHNY, CDR2 SVGAGI (reference sequence). This CDR3 has 18 amino acids. The ends were cut back, 2 bases at V and 0 bases at J, with 20 bases in the middle. The CDR3 loop is CASSYPRASDGSSYEQYF. The CDR3 DNA sequence: TGTGCCAGCAGTTACCCCAGAGCCTCGGACGGGAGCTCCTACGAGCAGTACTTC.

The sample holds many counts of this clonotype. The CDR3 region is CASSPGPYFEAFF. CDR3 DNA sequence: TGTGCCAGCAGCCCCGGACCGTATTTTGAAGCTTTCTTT. The chain is built from TRBV7-9 and TRBJ1-1, with D hard to call. Trimming removed 5 bases at V and 7 bases at J, with 14 bases between. The CDR3 sequence is 13 residues long. The V gene's germline CDR1 is SEHNR and CDR2 FQNEAQ (reference sequence).

This clonotype came up a few times. J is TRBJ2-3 and V is TRBV10-3; 9 bases are shared with TRBD1. The CDR3 spans 16 residues. Germline V lookup: CDR1 ENHRY, CDR2 SYGVKD. V lost 2 bases to trimming and J lost 6 bases; unmatched junction nucleotides: 9. CDR3 amino acids: CAISEPGQGGSDTQYF. CDR3 DNA sequence: TGTGCCATCAGTGAGCCGGGACAGGGTGGGTCCGATACGCAGTATTTT.